Presented here are 32 T cell receptor beta chains from one specimen sequenced in a study of cytomegalovirus exposure and HLA in healthy donors. PCR was performed using 60 Vbeta and 13 Jbeta primers. Generated by immunoSEQ multiplex PCR, the TCRdb table keeps only in-frame clones and is missing some. The repertoire includes roughly 120,000 clones, around 81% of them detected once, and roughly 2.2% sits in the top ten. The sample taken for sequencing was PBMCs. The source of these receptors is a woman in her 40s in good health and CMV-seronegative.

As concerns this clone: Germline and junction disagree at one end, which may indicate a read error. The same CDR3 can be traced to other DNA sequences in this sample. The chain recombines TRBV7-9 with TRBJ2-3; D is possibly TRBD1 (5 bases). CDR3 size: 13 residues. The germline V gene encodes CDR1 SEHNR and CDR2 FQNEAQ (reference sequence). The CDR3 nucleotides read TGTGCTAGCACCTCAGGGAGCACAGATACGCAGTATTTT. This sequence encodes CASTSGSTDTQYF.

The CDR3 protein is CASRRQAGAYEQYF. The CDR3 DNA sequence: TGTGCCAGCCGTAGACAAGCGGGAGCCTACGAGCAGTACTTC. The chain combines TRBV28 with TRBJ2-7; 8 bases agree with TRBD2. Losses at the gene ends were 8 bases for V and 2 bases for J; bases not matched to a gene: 8. The V gene's germline CDR1 is MDHEN and CDR2 SYDVKM. The CDR3 covers 14 residues.

The chain is built from TRBV28 and TRBJ1-5, with 7 bases aligning to TRBD1. V gave up 8 bases and J gave up 6 bases; unmatched junction bases: 16. The V gene's germline CDR1 is MDHEN and CDR2 SYDVKM. The CDR3 extends over 16 amino acids. The CDR3 sequence: CASVKTPTGTVQPQHF. The CDR3 DNA reads TGTGCCAGCGTGAAAACCCCGACCGGGACAGTTCAGCCCCAGCATTTT.

This chain uses TRBV5-4 with TRBJ2-4, with 8 bases aligning to TRBD1. This CDR3 is 16 amino acids long. Per the germline V gene, CDR1 is SGHNT and CDR2 is YYREEE (reference sequence). The J segment lost 1 base and the V segment lost 4 bases, leaving 7 bases of the junction unmatched. DNA for the CDR3: TGTGCCAGCAGCACTTGGACAGGGAACGCCAAAAACATTCAGTACTTC. Translation: CASSTWTGNAKNIQYF.

This clone has just a few counts. The V gene is TRBV10-3, the J gene TRBJ1-2; 7 positions match TRBD1. The trim removed 6 bases at V and 1 base at J, leaving 8 bases unmatched. The CDR3 loop spans 15 amino acids. The germline CDR1 and CDR2 sequences are ENHRY and SYGVKD. CDR3: CAISSGQRYNYGYTF. CDR3 bases: TGTGCCATCAGCTCGGGACAGCGTTATAACTATGGCTACACCTTC.

The CDR3 coding sequence is TGTGCCAGCAGCTCCCGTGGGGGGTCCCACGAGCAGTACTTC. As protein: CASSSRGGSHEQYF. The chain links TRBV5-6 to TRBJ2-7, with D possibly being TRBD2 (6 bases). CDR3 size: 14 residues. Germline lookup yields CDR1 SGHDT and CDR2 YYEEEE. Trimming pared 3 bases from V and 5 bases from J, leaving 15 bases between.

The genes are TRBV4-1 and TRBJ1-1; unclear D gene. Trimming shortened V by 4 bases and J by 0 bases, and 21 bases separated the two germline ends. CDR1 is MGHRA, CDR2 YSYEKL, per germline. CDR3 size: 18 residues. CDR3 residues: CASSPGGGTLRVNTEAFF. CDR3 DNA sequence: TGCGCCAGCAGCCCCGGCGGTGGTACTCTGAGGGTGAACACTGAAGCTTTCTTT.

V and J are TRBV27 and TRBJ2-5, with 8 nucleotides matching TRBD1. The J segment lost 8 bases and the V segment lost 6 bases, leaving 14 bases of the junction unmatched. Germline V gene sequence: CDR1 MNHEY, CDR2 SMNVEV (reference sequence). This CDR3 spans 15 amino acids. CDR3 DNA: TGTGCCAGCAGATCCATCGGGACAGGACCATCAACCCAGTACTTC. This gives the protein CASRSIGTGPSTQYF.

The V gene is TRBV9, the J gene TRBJ1-2; 10 nucleotides match TRBD1. There are 12 residues in the CDR3. In germline, CDR1 is SGDLS, CDR2 YYNGEE. V lost 2 bases and J lost 8; bases outside the gene matches: 0. For the CDR3, the DNA is TGTGCCAGCAGCGTGGGACAGGGGGGCTACACCTTC. Protein sequence: CASSVGQGGYTF.

The chain has TRBV7-9 and TRBJ2-7; 7 nucleotides agree with TRBD1. Germline CDR1 reads SEHNR; CDR2 reads FQNEAQ (reference sequence). V was clipped by 1 base and J by 2 bases; unmatched bases: 11. This CDR3 is 17 amino acids long. The CDR3: CASSLGVGSTGAYEQYF. The CDR3, as DNA: TGTGCCAGCAGCTTAGGAGTAGGGTCCACAGGGGCCTACGAGCAGTACTTC.

About this clone itself: This likely comes from a read error, as the CDR3 has no conserved phenylalanine or tryptophan at its end. This chain uses TRBV5-1 with TRBJ1-1; 8 nucleotides align to TRBD1. V lost 4 bases, J lost 7 bases, and 9 bases stayed unmatched. The CDR3 is 14 amino acids. Germline assignment: CDR1 SGHRS and CDR2 YFSETQ. CDR3: CASSKGQGADEAFL. CDR3 nucleotide sequence: TGCGCCAGCAGCAAAGGACAGGGTGCGGATGAAGCTTTCCTT.

The gene calls are TRBV10-3 and TRBJ1-4; the match to TRBD1 covers 11 bases. CDR3 size: 14 residues. Losses at the gene ends were 6 bases for V and 6 bases for J; bases not matched to a gene: 3. Germline V gives CDR1 ENHRY, CDR2 SYGVKD. CDR3 residues: CAISRDRGYEKLFF. The CDR3 DNA reads TGTGCCATCAGCCGGGACAGGGGGTATGAAAAACTGTTTTTT.

About this clone: This sample also contains other DNA sequences that code for the same CDR3. V and J are TRBV18 and TRBJ1-1; weak D call: TRBD1 (5 bases). The V gene's germline CDR1 is KGHSH and CDR2 LQKENI. The CDR3 is 14 residues long. Trimming left V 3 bases short and J 3 bases short, with 11 bases between. Written as DNA, the CDR3 is TGTGCCAGCTCACCCACCGGGGGTGACACTGAAGCTTTCTTT. Encoded protein: CASSPTGGDTEAFF.

This clone has only one observation. The chain is built from TRBV9 and TRBJ2-7, with 8 bases fitting TRBD1. This CDR3 comprises 13 residues. Germline values: CDR1 SGDLS, CDR2 YYNGEE. After removal of 0 bases from V and 10 bases from J, the junction contained 6 bases not matched to a gene. CDR3 sequence: CASSVGGQGLQYF. The CDR3 coding sequence is TGTGCCAGCAGCGTAGGTGGACAGGGTCTTCAGTACTTC.

The rearrangement joins TRBV6-6 to TRBJ1-2; 9 nucleotides agree with TRBD1. Unmatched junction bases numbered 3, after V lost 4 bases and J lost 6 bases. CDR1 is MNHNY and CDR2 is SVGAGI in the germline V gene (reference sequence). This CDR3 is built from 13 residues. In DNA, the CDR3 is TGTGCCAGCAGTTGGGACAGGGTCGATGGCTACACCTTC. It is translated as CASSWDRVDGYTF.

This sequence joins TRBV7-9 and TRBJ2-7, with D perhaps matching TRBD1 (6 bases). CDR3 length equals 14 residues. V was shortened by 5 bases and J by 4 bases, with 15 bases between the two germline ends. Germline V gene lookup returns CDR1 SEHNR and CDR2 FQNEAQ (reference sequence). Here the CDR3 reads CASSPLQGTYEQYF. The CDR3 DNA reads TGTGCCAGCAGCCCACTCCAGGGGACATACGAGCAGTACTTC.

The V gene is TRBV6-5, the J gene TRBJ2-7; a possible D gene is TRBD2 (6 bases). This CDR3 is built from 15 residues. Germline CDR1 and CDR2: MNHEY and SVGAGI. The V end lost 5 bases, the J end lost 2 bases, and 16 bases lay between the germline ends. The CDR3 coding sequence is TGTGCCAGCAGTCCTAGCTCCGGGAGTCCCTACGAGCAGTACTTC. Encoded protein: CASSPSSGSPYEQYF.

The chain uses TRBV29-1 and TRBJ1-2; the D gene is possibly TRBD1 (6 bases). The CDR3 is made up of 13 amino acids. CDR1 and CDR2 (germline): SQVTM, ANQGSEA. With 3 bases removed from V and 7 bases from J, the gap between germline ends came to 15 bases. CDR3 region: CSVDPGARGGYTF. Here the CDR3 DNA reads TGCAGCGTTGACCCAGGGGCGAGAGGTGGCTACACCTTC.

This chain joins TRBV2 and TRBJ2-2; unclear D gene. Trimming shortened V by 8 bases and J by 1 base, and 5 bases separated the two germline ends. Germline-derived CDR1 and CDR2 are SNHLY and FYNNEI. This CDR3 spans 12 amino acids. The CDR3 reads CASAGNTGELFF. The CDR3, as DNA: TGTGCCAGCGCAGGGAACACCGGGGAGCTGTTTTTT.

V gene TRBV6-1 combines with J gene TRBJ2-2, with D perhaps matching TRBD2 (5 bases). Germline CDR1 MNHNS, CDR2 SASEGT. The CDR3 is 14 amino acids. Trimming stripped 3 bases from V and 6 bases from J, with 11 bases between. CDR3 amino acids: CASSDRGRAGELFF. DNA for the CDR3: TGTGCCAGCAGTGATCGGGGTAGGGCCGGGGAGCTGTTTTTT.

The chain couples TRBV15 to TRBJ2-3, with D possibly matching TRBD1 (5 bases). Between the trimmed V and J ends, which lost 7 bases and 8 bases, there was a span of 22 bases. The CDR3 contains 15 residues. CDR1 is LNHNV, CDR2 YYDKDF, per germline (reference sequence). This CDR3 reads CATTPQDASRGTQYF. In DNA, the CDR3 is TGTGCCACCACCCCTCAGGATGCCTCAAGGGGTACGCAGTATTTT.

This clone was seen a few times. V usage is TRBV4-2 and J usage is TRBJ2-5; 9 bases fit TRBD1. The CDR3 runs 19 residues. Per germline, CDR1 LGHNA and CDR2 YNFKEQ. The V gene end was trimmed by 1 base and the J gene end by 5 bases; junction bases not matched to a gene: 17. The CDR3: CASSQGTGRGQGGPETQYF. In DNA form, the CDR3 reads TGTGCCAGCAGCCAAGGGACGGGGAGGGGACAGGGAGGGCCCGAGACCCAGTACTTC.

This clone showed up just once. The J gene is TRBJ2-3, the V gene TRBV7-3; no definite D call. With 0 bases removed from V and 6 bases from J, the gap between germline ends came to 10 bases. Germline CDR1 reads SGHTA; CDR2 reads FQGTGA. The CDR3 is made up of 14 amino acids. The CDR3 coding sequence is TGTGCCAGCAGCTTAACGATTAGTTCGGATACGCAGTATTTT. Protein product: CASSLTISSDTQYF.

CDR3 sequence reads: CASSHVRSSGANVLTF. Here the CDR3 DNA reads TGTGCCAGCAGCCACGTTCGGAGCTCTGGGGCCAACGTCCTGACTTTC. This sequence joins TRBV14 and TRBJ2-6; D is unresolved. The CDR3 length is 16 residues. Germline values: CDR1 SGHDN, CDR2 FVKESK. V gave up 3 bases and J gave up 0 bases, with 9 bases separating them.

V and J are TRBV5-1 and TRBJ1-1; D may be TRBD1 (6 bases). CDR3 length: 17 amino acids. V gave up 0 bases and J gave up 6 bases, with 21 bases separating them. The germline V gene encodes CDR1 SGHRS and CDR2 YFSETQ. The CDR3 protein is CASSLAPGGGVVAEAFF. For the CDR3, the DNA is TGCGCCAGCAGCTTGGCACCCGGCGGGGGCGTTGTCGCTGAAGCTTTCTTT.

The chain has TRBV9 and TRBJ2-3; D might be TRBD2 (6 bases). V lost 2 bases, J lost 6 bases, and 13 bases lay in between. CDR1 is SGDLS, CDR2 YYNGEE, per germline. The CDR3 consists of 14 residues. For the CDR3, the DNA is TGTGCCAGCAGCGTTTCGGGGGTCGGGGATACGCAGTATTTT. Encoded protein: CASSVSGVGDTQYF. The variable domain in full, with the rest retrieved from reference TRBV9 and TRBJ2-3, is DSGVTQTPKHLITATGQRVTLRCSPRSGDLSVYWYQQSLDQGLQFLIQYYNGEERAKGNILERFSAQQFPDLHSELNLSSLELGDSALYFCASSVSGVGDTQYFGPGTRLTVL.

The gene calls are TRBV19 and TRBJ1-2; tentative D call: TRBD1 (6 bases). The CDR3 has 12 residues. The V end lost 7 bases, the J end lost 8 bases, and 14 bases lay between the germline ends. The germline V gene has CDR1 LNHDA and CDR2 SQIVND (reference sequence). The CDR3 DNA reads TGTGCCAGTACCAACAGGGCGGACGGCTACACCTTC. Translating gives CASTNRADGYTF.

This chain links TRBV25-1 with TRBJ2-1; D is uncertain. CDR3 length equals 14 residues. Trimming stripped 2 bases from V and 8 bases from J, with 13 bases between. The germline V gene encodes CDR1 MGHDK and CDR2 SYGVNS. In DNA form, the CDR3 reads TGTGCCAGCAGTGAAAAATATAATCTTGATGAGCAGTTCTTC. This translates into CASSEKYNLDEQFF.

The J gene is TRBJ2-7, the V gene TRBV9; 7 nucleotides line up with TRBD2. The CDR3 loop spans 17 amino acids. Germline values: CDR1 SGDLS, CDR2 YYNGEE. J was trimmed by 3 bases and V by 4 bases; bases with no gene match: 16. The CDR3 loop is CASSFRASAGEDYEQYF. The CDR3 DNA reads TGTGCCAGCAGCTTCCGGGCCTCTGCGGGAGAGGACTACGAGCAGTACTTC. Combining the CDR3 with reference TRBV9 and TRBJ2-7 gives the whole variable domain DSGVTQTPKHLITATGQRVTLRCSPRSGDLSVYWYQQSLDQGLQFLIQYYNGEERAKGNILERFSAQQFPDLHSELNLSSLELGDSALYFCASSFRASAGEDYEQYFGPGTRLTVT.

The chain links TRBV7-9 to TRBJ1-2; 7 nucleotides line up with TRBD1. Germline V gene lookup returns CDR1 SEHNR and CDR2 FQNEAQ (reference sequence). The junction had 4 bases not matched to a gene; V was cut back by 5 bases and J by 4 bases. The CDR3 contains 13 residues. The CDR3 coding sequence is TGTGCCAGCAGCAGATGGACAGGCTATGGCTACACCTTC. This sequence encodes CASSRWTGYGYTF.

This sequence joins TRBV5-1 and TRBJ2-3, with D perhaps matching TRBD2 (5 bases). CDR1 SGHRS and CDR2 YFSETQ come from the germline V gene. This CDR3 has 16 residues. V gave up 0 bases and J gave up 4 bases, with 15 bases separating them. The CDR3 coding sequence is TGCGCCAGCAGCTTGGGTAGGACTGAGCGTCCAGATACGCAGTATTTT. Amino acid sequence: CASSLGRTERPDTQYF.

The chain carries TRBV11-1 and TRBJ2-6; D perhaps matches TRBD2 (5 bases). The CDR3 covers 15 residues. Trimming removed 3 bases from V and 3 bases from J, with 9 bases in between. Germline V gene sequence: CDR1 SGHAT, CDR2 FQDESV (reference sequence). The CDR3 DNA reads as TGTGCCAGCAGCTTCCCGGCGGGTGGGGCCAACGTCCTGACTTTC. This translates into CASSFPAGGANVLTF.